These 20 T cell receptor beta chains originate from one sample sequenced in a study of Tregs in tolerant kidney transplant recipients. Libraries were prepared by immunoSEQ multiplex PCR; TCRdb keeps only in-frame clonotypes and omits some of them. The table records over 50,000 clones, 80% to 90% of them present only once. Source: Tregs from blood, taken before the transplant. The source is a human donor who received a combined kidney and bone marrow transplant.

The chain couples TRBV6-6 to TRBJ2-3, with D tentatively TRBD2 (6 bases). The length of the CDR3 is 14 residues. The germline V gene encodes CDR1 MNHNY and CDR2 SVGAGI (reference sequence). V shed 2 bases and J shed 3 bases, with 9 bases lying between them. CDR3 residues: CASSYMTSTDTQYF. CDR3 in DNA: TGTGCCAGCAGTTACATGACTAGTACAGATACGCAGTATTTT.

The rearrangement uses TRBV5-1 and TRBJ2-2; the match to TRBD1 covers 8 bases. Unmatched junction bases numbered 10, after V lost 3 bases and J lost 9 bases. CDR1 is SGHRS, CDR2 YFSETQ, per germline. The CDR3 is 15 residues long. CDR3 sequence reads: CASSSSTGVGRELFF. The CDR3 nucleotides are TGCGCCAGCAGCTCCTCGACAGGGGTTGGTCGGGAGCTGTTTTTT.

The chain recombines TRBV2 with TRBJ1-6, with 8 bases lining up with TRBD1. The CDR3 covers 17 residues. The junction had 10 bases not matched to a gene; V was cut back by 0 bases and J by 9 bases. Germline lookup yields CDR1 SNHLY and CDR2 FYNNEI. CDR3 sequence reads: CASSEAPWTGSGSPLHF. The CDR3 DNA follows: TGTGCCAGCAGTGAAGCCCCTTGGACAGGGTCTGGTTCACCCCTCCACTTT.

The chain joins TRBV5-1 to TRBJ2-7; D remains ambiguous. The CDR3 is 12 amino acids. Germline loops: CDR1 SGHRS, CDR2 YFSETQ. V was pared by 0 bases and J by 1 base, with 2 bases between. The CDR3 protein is CASSLVSYEQYF. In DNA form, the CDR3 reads TGCGCCAGCAGCTTGGTTTCCTACGAGCAGTACTTC.

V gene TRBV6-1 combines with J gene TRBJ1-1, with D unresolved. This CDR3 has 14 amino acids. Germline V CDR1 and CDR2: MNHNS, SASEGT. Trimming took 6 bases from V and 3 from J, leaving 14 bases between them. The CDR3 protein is CASRSGTLDTEAFF. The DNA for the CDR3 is TGTGCCAGCAGGTCCGGTACCTTAGACACTGAAGCTTTCTTT.

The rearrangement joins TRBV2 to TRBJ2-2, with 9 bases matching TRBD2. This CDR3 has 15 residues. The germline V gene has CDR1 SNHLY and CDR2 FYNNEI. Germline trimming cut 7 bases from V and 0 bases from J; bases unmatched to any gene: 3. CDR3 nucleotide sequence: TGTGCCAGCAAATTAGCGGGGGCGAACACCGGGGAGCTGTTTTTT. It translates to CASKLAGANTGELFF.

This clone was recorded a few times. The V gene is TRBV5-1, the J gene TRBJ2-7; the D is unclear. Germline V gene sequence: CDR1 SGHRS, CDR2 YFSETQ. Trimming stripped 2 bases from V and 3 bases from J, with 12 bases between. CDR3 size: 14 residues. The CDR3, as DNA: TGCGCCAGCAGCTTTGCCCTGACAAGCTACGAGCAGTACTTC. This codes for CASSFALTSYEQYF. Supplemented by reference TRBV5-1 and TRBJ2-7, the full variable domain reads KAGVTQTPRYLIKTRGQQVTLSCSPISGHRSVSWYQQTPGQGLQFLFEYFSETQRNKGNFPGRFSGRQFSNSRSEMNVSTLELGDSALYLCASSFALTSYEQYFGPGTRLTVT.

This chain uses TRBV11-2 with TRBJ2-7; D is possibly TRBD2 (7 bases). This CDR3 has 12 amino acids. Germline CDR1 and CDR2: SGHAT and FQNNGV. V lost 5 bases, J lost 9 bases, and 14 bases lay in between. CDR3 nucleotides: TGTGCCAGCAGCCTCAACAGGGAGGGGCAGTACTTC. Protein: CASSLNREGQYF. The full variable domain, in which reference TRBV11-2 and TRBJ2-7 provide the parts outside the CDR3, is EAGVAQSPRYKIIEKRQSVAFWCNPISGHATLYWYQQILGQGPKLLIQFQNNGVVDDSQLPKDRFSAERLKGVDSTLKIQPAKLEDSAVYLCASSLNREGQYFGPGTRLTVT.

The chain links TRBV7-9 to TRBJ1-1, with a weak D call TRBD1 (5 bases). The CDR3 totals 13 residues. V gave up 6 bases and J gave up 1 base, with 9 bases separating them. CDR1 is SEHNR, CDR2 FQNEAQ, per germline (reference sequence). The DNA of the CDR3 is TGTGCCAGCAGTTGGGACGGGAACACTGAAGCTTTCTTT. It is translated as CASSWDGNTEAFF.

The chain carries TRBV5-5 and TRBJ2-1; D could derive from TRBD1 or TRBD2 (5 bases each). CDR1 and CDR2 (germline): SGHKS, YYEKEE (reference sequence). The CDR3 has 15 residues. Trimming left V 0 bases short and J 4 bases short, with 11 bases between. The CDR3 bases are TGTGCCAGCAGCTTGGCGGGACCACCTTACAATGAGCAGTTCTTC. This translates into CASSLAGPPYNEQFF.

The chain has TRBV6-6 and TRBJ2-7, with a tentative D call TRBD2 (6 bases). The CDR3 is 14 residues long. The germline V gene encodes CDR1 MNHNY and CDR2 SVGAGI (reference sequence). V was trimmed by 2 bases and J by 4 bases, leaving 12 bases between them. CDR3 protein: CASSYRREGYEQYF. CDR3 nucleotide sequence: TGTGCCAGCAGTTACCGGCGGGAAGGGTACGAGCAGTACTTC.

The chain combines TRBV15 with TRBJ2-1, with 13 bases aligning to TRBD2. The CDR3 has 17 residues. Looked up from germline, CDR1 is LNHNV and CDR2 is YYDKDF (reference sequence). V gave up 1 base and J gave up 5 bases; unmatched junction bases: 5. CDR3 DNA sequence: TGTGCCACCAGCAGAGCTCCGGGACTAGCGGGAAACAATGAGCAGTTCTTC. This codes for CATSRAPGLAGNNEQFF. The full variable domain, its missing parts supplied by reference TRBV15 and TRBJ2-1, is DAMVIQNPRYQVTQFGKPVTLSCSQTLNHNVMYWYQQKSSQAPKLLFHYYDKDFNNEADTPDNFQSRRPNTSFCFLDIRSPGLGDTAMYLCATSRAPGLAGNNEQFFGPGTRLTVL.

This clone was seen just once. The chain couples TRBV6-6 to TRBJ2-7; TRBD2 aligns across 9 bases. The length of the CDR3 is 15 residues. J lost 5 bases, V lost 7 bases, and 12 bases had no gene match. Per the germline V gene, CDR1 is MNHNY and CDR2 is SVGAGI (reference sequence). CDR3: CASTSRASGIDEQYF. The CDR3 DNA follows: TGTGCCAGCACGTCAAGGGCTAGCGGGATCGACGAGCAGTACTTC.

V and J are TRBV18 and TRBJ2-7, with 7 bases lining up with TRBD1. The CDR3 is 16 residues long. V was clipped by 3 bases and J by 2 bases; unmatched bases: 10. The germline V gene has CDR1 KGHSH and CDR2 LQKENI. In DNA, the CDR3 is TGTGCCAGCTCACCCCCCATCCGGGACAGCACCTACGAGCAGTACTTC. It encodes CASSPPIRDSTYEQYF.

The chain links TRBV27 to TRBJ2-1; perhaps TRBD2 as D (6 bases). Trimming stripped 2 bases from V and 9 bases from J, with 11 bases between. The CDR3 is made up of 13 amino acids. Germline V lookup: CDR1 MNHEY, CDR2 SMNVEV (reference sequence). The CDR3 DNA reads TGTGCCAGCAGTTTAAACCCGACTAGTGAGCAGTTCTTC. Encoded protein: CASSLNPTSEQFF.

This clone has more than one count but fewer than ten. DNA of the CDR3: TGTGCCACTACGGGACAGGGGATTGACAATGAGCAGTTCTTC. Its protein product is CATTGQGIDNEQFF. The chain is built from TRBV30 and TRBJ2-1; TRBD1 agrees at 10 bases. Germline V gene lookup returns CDR1 GTSNPN and CDR2 SVGIG (reference sequence). V was clipped by 8 bases and J by 5 bases; unmatched bases: 9. This CDR3 region has 14 residues. The whole variable domain, filled in from reference TRBV30 and TRBJ2-1, reads SQTIHQWPATLVQPVGSPLSLECTVEGTSNPNLYWYRQAAGRGLQLLFYSVGIGQISSEVPQNLSASRPQDRQFILSSKKLLLSDSGFYLCATTGQGIDNEQFFGPGTRLTVL.

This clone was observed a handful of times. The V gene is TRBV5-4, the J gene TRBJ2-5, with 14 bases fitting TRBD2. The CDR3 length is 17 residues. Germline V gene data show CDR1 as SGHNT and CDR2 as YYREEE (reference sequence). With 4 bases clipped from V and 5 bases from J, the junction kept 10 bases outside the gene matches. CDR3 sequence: CASSPRTSGGLGETQYF. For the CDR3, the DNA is TGTGCCAGCAGCCCCCGGACTAGCGGGGGGCTCGGGGAGACCCAGTACTTC.

CDR3: CAISTDWGGNQPQHF. The CDR3 DNA reads as TGTGCCATCAGCACGGACTGGGGGGGGAATCAGCCCCAGCATTTT. The chain employs TRBV10-3 and TRBJ1-5; possible D gene TRBD1, 5 bases. The CDR3 sequence is 15 residues long. Germline assignment: CDR1 ENHRY and CDR2 SYGVKD. The V end lost 6 bases, the J end lost 4 bases, and 16 bases lay between the germline ends.

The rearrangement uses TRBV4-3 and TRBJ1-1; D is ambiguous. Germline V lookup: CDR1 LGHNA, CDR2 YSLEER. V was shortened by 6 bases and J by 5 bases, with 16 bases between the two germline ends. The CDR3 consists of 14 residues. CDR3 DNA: TGCGCCAGCAGAGGCGCCAGAGCGGGGACTGAAGCTTTCTTT. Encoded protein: CASRGARAGTEAFF.

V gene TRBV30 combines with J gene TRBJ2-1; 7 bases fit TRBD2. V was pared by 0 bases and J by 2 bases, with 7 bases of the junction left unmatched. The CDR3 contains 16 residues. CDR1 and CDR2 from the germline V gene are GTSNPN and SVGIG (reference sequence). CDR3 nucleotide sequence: TGTGCCTGGAGTGTACTAAGCGGGGTACCCTACAATGAGCAGTTCTTC. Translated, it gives CAWSVLSGVPYNEQFF. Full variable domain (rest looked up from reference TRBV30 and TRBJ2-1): SQTIHQWPATLVQPVGSPLSLECTVEGTSNPNLYWYRQAAGRGLQLLFYSVGIGQISSEVPQNLSASRPQDRQFILSSKKLLLSDSGFYLCAWSVLSGVPYNEQFFGPGTRLTVL.